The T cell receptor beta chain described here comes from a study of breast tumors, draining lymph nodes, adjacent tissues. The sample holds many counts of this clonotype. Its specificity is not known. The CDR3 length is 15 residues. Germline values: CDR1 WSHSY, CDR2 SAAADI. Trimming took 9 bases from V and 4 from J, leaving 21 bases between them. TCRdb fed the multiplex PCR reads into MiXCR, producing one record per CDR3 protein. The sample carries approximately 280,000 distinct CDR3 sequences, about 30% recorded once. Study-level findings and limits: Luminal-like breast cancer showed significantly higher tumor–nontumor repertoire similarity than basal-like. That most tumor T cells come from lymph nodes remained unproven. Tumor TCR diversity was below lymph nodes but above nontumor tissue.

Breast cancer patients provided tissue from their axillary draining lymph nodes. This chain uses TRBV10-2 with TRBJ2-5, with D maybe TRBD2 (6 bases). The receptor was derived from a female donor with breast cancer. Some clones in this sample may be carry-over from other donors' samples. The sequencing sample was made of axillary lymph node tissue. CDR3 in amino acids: CASKANTGLGETQYF. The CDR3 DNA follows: TGCGCCAGTAAGGCAAACACGGGACTGGGAGAGACCCAGTACTTC.